The clone carrying this TCR beta chain has just a few counts. Its antigen remains unidentified. V was pared by 4 bases and J by 0 bases, with 5 bases between. The CDR3 consists of 12 residues. Looked up from germline, CDR1 is SGDLS and CDR2 is YYNGEE. This sample is drawn from a study of T cell responses to AZD1222 COVID-19 vaccine. General observations from the study: White British people made up most donors, females outnumbered males, and clonal diversity was possibly underestimated. Spike was spanned by vaccine-associated CD4 TCRs, which were dominant at 160-218 and 743-854. A reported finding is that nearly half of spike-specific TCRs target unmutated variant regions. Spike-specific TCR depth and breadth grew after two AZD1222 doses.

Profiling relied on immunoSEQ multiplex PCR, and the TCRdb table lists in-frame clones only, not all of them. Of 140,000 or so clones in the sample, 70% to 90% were seen once. The source was peripheral blood, collected on day 0 of AZD1222 vaccination. The chain couples TRBV9 to TRBJ2-7; no definite D call. The sequence was obtained from an adult in good health. The CDR3 nucleotides are TGTGCCAGCAGCCCCAGCTCCTACGAGCAGTACTTC. The encoded protein is CASSPSSYEQYF.